The 6 T cell receptor beta chains reported below all come from one sample, sequenced in a study of blood T cells in healthy people across ages. Alongside a J-beta primer mix, a sample-barcoded 5' primer served in a second PCR lasting about 7 to 12 cycles. TCRdb redid the calling of the 5' RACE reads with MiXCR, one entry per CDR3 protein. In the table there are around 1.5 million distinct CDR3 sequences, about 35% of which are singletons. The sequenced material came from blood. The source is a woman aged 25 to 39 in good health.

This clonotype appeared many times. This chain uses TRBV6-5 with TRBJ2-6; D is uncertain. The CDR3 has 15 residues. V was trimmed by 2 bases and J by 0 bases, leaving 5 bases between them. CDR1 MNHEY and CDR2 SVGAGI come from the germline V gene. The CDR3 loop is CASSYSRSGANVLTF. Here the CDR3 DNA reads TGTGCCAGCAGTTACAGTCGCTCTGGGGCCAACGTCCTGACTTTC.

This clonotype was counted between two and nine times. The rearrangement joins TRBV6-6 to TRBJ2-1; D remains unclear. The CDR3 totals 13 residues. V lost 7 bases, J lost 8 bases, and 15 bases lay in between. Per the germline V gene, CDR1 is MNHNY and CDR2 is SVGAGI (reference sequence). DNA for the CDR3: TGTGCCAGCAAAAGCTCCCCGCTTTATGAGCAGTTCTTC. Protein sequence: CASKSSPLYEQFF.

This sequence joins TRBV6-1 and TRBJ1-4, with D perhaps TRBD1 (5 bases). This CDR3 spans 17 amino acids. Trimming removed 6 bases from V and 5 bases from J, with 22 bases in between. Germline V CDR1 and CDR2: MNHNS, SASEGT. The CDR3 spells CASSPGFLYGGNEKLFF. The CDR3 DNA sequence: TGTGCCAGCAGCCCGGGCTTCCTCTACGGGGGAAATGAAAAACTGTTTTTT.

This chain joins TRBV10-3 and TRBJ1-1; a possible D gene is TRBD1 (6 bases). The germline gives CDR1 ENHRY, CDR2 SYGVKD. V was clipped by 11 bases and J by 7 bases, with 23 bases between them. The CDR3 runs 14 residues. The CDR3 protein is CAVTGGKWGIEAFF. The CDR3 region has the DNA TGTGCCGTAACGGGGGGCAAGTGGGGCATTGAAGCTTTCTTT.

As for this clonotype: An end of the junction differs from the germline gene, which may be a read error. The chain combines TRBV6-1 with TRBJ2-7, with TRBD1 matching 10 bases. The CDR3 consists of 15 residues. The germline gives CDR1 MNHNS, CDR2 SASEGT. CDR3 DNA: TGTGCCCGCAGTGAATCCGGGACAGGGGTGCAAACCCAGTACTTC. Its translation: CARSESGTGVQTQYF.

This chain connects TRBV9 to TRBJ2-7; TRBD1 might be the D (5 bases). Trimming pared 0 bases from V and 0 bases from J, leaving 10 bases between. This CDR3 is 15 amino acids long. CDR1 is SGDLS and CDR2 is YYNGEE in the germline V gene. CDR3 residues: CASSVGMGLSYEQYF. For the CDR3, the DNA is TGTGCCAGCAGCGTAGGAATGGGGCTCTCCTACGAGCAGTACTTC.